A selection of T cell receptor beta chains follows, all from one sample in a study of OX40 agonist ivuxolimab in advanced cancers. Here immunoSEQ multiplex PCR was the method, and the copy in TCRdb shows in-frame clones only, minus some. The profile shows about 86,000 clones, roughly 87% of them singletons. Sequenced material: CD4+ or CD8+ T cells sorted from blood, taken in a trial of the OX40 agonist ivuxolimab. The receptors derive from an adult with an advanced solid tumor such as melanoma, head and neck, liver or kidney cancer. CDR3s include the opening cysteine and the closing phenylalanine or tryptophan. The D gene is left open where the match is weak. The listing skips clone size in some rows; elsewhere it reads once, few, many or a size class.

>NA|TRBD1|TRBJ1-5|12|TRBV6-1
TGTGCCAGCATTCCCAACAGGGGGCCCCAGCATTTT
CASIPNRGPQHF
>few|NA|TRBJ2-5|11|TRBV30
TGTGCCTGGAGCGAAAGGGAGACCCAGTACTTC
CAWSERETQYF
>once|TRBD1|TRBJ1-2|15|TRBV27
TGTGCCAGCAGTTTCGGACAGGGGATAATCTATGGCTACACCTTC
CASSFGQGIIYGYTF
>NA|NA|TRBJ1-1|11|TRBV19
TGTGCCAGTAGTGTCGCCGAGGGGGCTTTCTTT
CASSVAEGAFF
>NA|NA|TRBJ2-7|15|TRBV18
TGTGCCAGCTCACCACCGGGACTTCAAAATTACGAGCAGTACTTC
CASSPPGLQNYEQYF
>NA|TRBD1|TRBJ2-1|15|TRBV15
TGTGCCACCAGCAGAGATTTCACAGGGGCCAATGAGCAGTTCTTC
CATSRDFTGANEQFF
>NA|TRBD1|TRBJ1-3|16|TRBV10-3
TGTGCCATCAGTACCGGACAGGGGCTACCAGGAAACACCATATATTTT
CAISTGQGLPGNTIYF
>NA|TRBD1|TRBJ1-4|14|TRBV18
TGTGCCAGCTCACTCAGACAGGGTAATGAAAAACTGTTTTTT
CASSLRQGNEKLFF
>few|NA|TRBJ2-5|12|TRBV5-1
TGCGCCAGCAGGGAGACCCAAGAGACCCAGTACTTC
CASRETQETQYF
>NA|NA|TRBJ2-3|13|TRBV6-1
TGTGCCAGCAGCGGGTCCGCCAGAGATACGCAGTATTTT
CASSGSARDTQYF
>NA|NA|TRBJ1-4|14|TRBV15
TGTGCCACCAGAGATCCGGCACGGAGCGAAAAACTGTTTTTT
CATRDPARSEKLFF
>NA|TRBD1|TRBJ2-7|15|TRBV7-9
TGTGCCAGCAGCTTAGAAGGGGGCCCCTCCTACGAGCAGTACTTC
CASSLEGGPSYEQYF
>NA|NA|TRBJ1-3|14|TRBV7-9
TGTGCCAGCACCCGGACTTCCTCGGGAAACACCATATATTTT
CASTRTSSGNTIYF
>once|NA|TRBJ1-1|14|TRBV27
TGTGCCAGCAGTTTAAGGGGAGGGCAGGGCGGCGCTTTCTTT
CASSLRGGQGGAFF
>NA|NA|TRBJ1-1|13|TRBV7-2
TGTGCCAGCAGCCCACTCGCGAACACTGAAGCTTTCTTT
CASSPLANTEAFF
>NA|TRBD2|TRBJ2-7|16|TRBV7-9
TGTGCCAGCAGCCACTGGGGACTAGCGGGAGCCGGGGAGCAGTACTTC
CASSHWGLAGAGEQYF
>few|NA|TRBJ1-2|10|TRBV20-1
TGCAGTGCTAGGGGGGATGGCTACACCTTC
CSARGDGYTF
>NA|NA|TRBJ2-1|11|TRBV19
TGTGCCAGTAGTCTCGCTTTTGAGCAGTTCTTC
CASSLAFEQFF
>NA|NA|TRBJ2-3|14|TRBV11-2
TGTGCCAGCATCGATGCAGATAGCACAGATACGCAGTATTTT
CASIDADSTDTQYF
>NA|TRBD1|TRBJ1-3|19|TRBV9
TGTGCCAGCAGCCCCCGGGACAGGTATTGGGCAGCCTCTGGAAACACCATATATTTT
CASSPRDRYWAASGNTIYF
>NA|TRBD1|TRBJ2-2|15|TRBV6-5
TGTGCCAGCAGTTACCGCCGGACAGGGACCGGGGAGCTGTTTTTT
CASSYRRTGTGELFF
>once|TRBD1|TRBJ1-5|16|TRBV30
TGTGCCTGGAGTGTACAGACAGGGACAAGCAATCAGCCCCAGCATTTT
CAWSVQTGTSNQPQHF
>NA|TRBD2|TRBJ2-3|15|TRBV30
TGTGCCGGGGGAACGAGGCGGGGGGTCACAGATACGCAGTATTTT
CAGGTRRGVTDTQYF
>NA|NA|TRBJ2-5|16|TRBV11-1
TGTGCCAGCGCCAACCCGCGGGCAGGGTGGGAAGAGACCCAGTACTTC
CASANPRAGWEETQYF
>NA|TRBD2|TRBJ2-5|16|TRBV5-1
TGCGCCAGCAGCCTAGGGACTAGCGGTGTACAAGAGACCCAGTACTTC
CASSLGTSGVQETQYF
>NA|TRBD2|TRBJ2-5|17|TRBV19
TGTGCCAGTAGTAAACGACTAGCGGGAGGGTGGGAAGAGACCCAGTACTTC
CASSKRLAGGWEETQYF
>NA|NA|TRBJ1-3|15|TRBV10-3
TGTGCCATCAGTCCACAGAGTTCCTCTGGAAACACCATATATTTT
CAISPQSSSGNTIYF
>once|TRBD2|TRBJ2-7|19|TRBV7-2
TGTGCCAGCAGCGCCCGATATCTAGCGGGGAGGTCTAAAACCTACGAGCAGTACTTC
CASSARYLAGRSKTYEQYF
>few|TRBD1|TRBJ1-6|14|TRBV19
TGTGCCAGTAGGACAGGGAAAGATAATTCACCCCTCCACTTT
CASRTGKDNSPLHF
>NA|NA|TRBJ1-5|16|TRBV7-2
TGTGCCAGCAGCTTAAGTGGCAGGCAATCCAATCAGCCCCAGCATTTT
CASSLSGRQSNQPQHF
>NA|NA|TRBJ1-2|23|TRBV6-9
TGTGCCAGCAGTTCCACTTCCCAGAGGGCCCCTTCGGCCCTTCTCTTGATGGAAGATGGCTACACCTTC
CASSSTSQRAPSALLLMEDGYTF
>NA|TRBD1|TRBJ1-3|18|TRBV6-4
TGTGCCAGCAGTGACTCGAGCCGTCAGGACAGGTGGGGAAACACCATATATTTT
CASSDSSRQDRWGNTIYF
>NA|TRBD2|TRBJ2-1|16|TRBV18
TGTGCCAGCTCACCACCTATAGCGGGAAGGTACAATGAGCAGTTCTTC
CASSPPIAGRYNEQFF
>NA|NA|TRBJ2-7|15|TRBV6-6
TGTGCCAGCAGTTACTCGACCCTGCCGGGCTACGAGCAGTACTTC
CASSYSTLPGYEQYF